This TCR beta chain was retrieved from a study of blood T cell repertoires in COVID-19. The ends lost 3 bases at V and 2 bases at J; junction bases unmatched: 8. This CDR3 region has 17 residues. Germline V gives CDR1 KGHDR, CDR2 SFDVKD. Original processing methods: Estimation of nucleated cell counts relied on the amplification of reference gene primers. The repertoire was sequenced with immunoSEQ multiplex PCR; TCRdb's copy has only in-frame clones and lacks some. V and J calls and clone size come straight from that table; D and trimming were deduced from the DNA. The sample records 100,000 or so clones, approximately 88% being singletons.

The chain recombines TRBV24-1 with TRBJ1-5; 8 bases are shared with TRBD1. Sequencing used peripheral blood. This TCR derives from a woman aged 60 to 75 with acute or convalescent COVID-19. The CDR3 sequence: CATSDPLTGEGNQPQHF. The CDR3 coding sequence is TGTGCCACCAGTGATCCACTGACAGGGGAGGGCAATCAGCCCCAGCATTTT.